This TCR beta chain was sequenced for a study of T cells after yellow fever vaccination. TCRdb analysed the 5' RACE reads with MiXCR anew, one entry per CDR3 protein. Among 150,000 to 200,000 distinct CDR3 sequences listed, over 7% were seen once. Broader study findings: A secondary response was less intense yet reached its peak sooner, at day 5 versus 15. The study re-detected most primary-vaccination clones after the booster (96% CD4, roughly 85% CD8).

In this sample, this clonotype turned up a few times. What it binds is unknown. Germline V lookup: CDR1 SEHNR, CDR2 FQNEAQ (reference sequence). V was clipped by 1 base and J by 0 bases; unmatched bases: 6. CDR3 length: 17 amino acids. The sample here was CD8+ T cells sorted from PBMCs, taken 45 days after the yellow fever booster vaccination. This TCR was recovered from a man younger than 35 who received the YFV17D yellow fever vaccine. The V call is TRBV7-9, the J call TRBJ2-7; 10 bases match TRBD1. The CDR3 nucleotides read TGTGCCAGCAGCTTAGTTCCGGGACAGGGGTCCTCCTACGAGCAGTACTTC. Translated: CASSLVPGQGSSYEQYF.